This T cell receptor (beta chain) emerged from a study of patients and donors after allogeneic stem cell transplantation. Trimming left V 0 bases short and J 5 bases short, with 9 bases between. The CDR3 covers 13 residues. Per germline, CDR1 SGHRS and CDR2 YFSETQ. TCRdb re-called the RT-PCR reads through MiXCR, storing one row per CDR3 protein. The repertoire holds 200,000 to 250,000 distinct CDR3 sequences, with 11% to 15% as singletons. This clonotype was counted a few times. This chain uses TRBV5-1 with TRBJ2-7, with D uncertain. This TCR was sampled from a human donor who was either an allogeneic HSCT recipient or a stem cell or donor lymphocyte infusion donor (not recorded which). It is not recorded whose cells these are; they may come from a transplant donor. Sequencing was performed on blood, either unsorted or a sorted T cell fraction (not recorded which). DNA of the CDR3: TGCGCCAGCAGCTTGGGGGATGTCAACGAGCAGTACTTC. Amino acid sequence: CASSLGDVNEQYF.